A selection of T cell receptor beta chains follows, all from one sample in a study of T cell changes during pregnancy in multiple sclerosis. Some clones are missing from TCRdb's copy, which holds only in-frame ones; the method was immunoSEQ multiplex PCR. The table has about 60,000 clones, over 90% seen once. The sample was peripheral blood, taken in the first trimester of pregnancy. The receptors stem from a female donor with multiple sclerosis, enrolled in a pregnancy study. The CDR3 runs from the conserved cysteine through the conserved F or W.

j_gene	v_gene	CDR3aa
TRBJ1-2	TRBV2	CASRGQDRYGYTF
TRBJ1-5	TRBV6-5	CASSIGQALQPQHF
TRBJ1-3	TRBV5-1	CASSLEGTLPGVSPIYF
TRBJ1-5	TRBV18	CASSPSIGNQPQHF
TRBJ1-6	TRBV7-3	CASRSTGEYNSPLHF
TRBJ1-4	TRBV7-2	CASRSQGSSEKLFF
TRBJ2-1	TRBV7-3	CASSLRGGDEQFF
TRBJ1-5	TRBV9	CASSGHSNQPQHF
TRBJ1-4	TRBV6-5	CASSYSTGAGEKLFF
TRBJ2-7	TRBV9	CASSEESVTYEQYF
TRBJ1-3	TRBV7-2	CASSLTPSGQGGGNTIYF
TRBJ2-7	TRBV18	CASSPTRGNSYEQYF
TRBJ2-1	TRBV5-1	CASSLGRLAGGPSHNEQFF
TRBJ2-5	TRBV9	CASSVDPSGGQETQYF
TRBJ2-7	TRBV6-5	CASSYSGTSGVDEQYF
TRBJ1-2	TRBV6-1	CASRTRTGMVDGYTF
TRBJ2-5	TRBV19	CASRRREGETQYF
TRBJ2-7	TRBV6-4	CASGRDILSEQYF
TRBJ1-1	TRBV18	CASSPPMTGGTEAFF
TRBJ2-5	TRBV2	CASSRGLAGEETQYF
TRBJ1-5	TRBV7-3	CASSLTGGGQPQHF
TRBJ2-3	TRBV5-1	CASSLGTSGGTDTQYF
TRBJ2-7	TRBV15	CATSRAAWRGSSYEQYF
TRBJ1-2	TRBV7-2	CASSTGHSANYGYTF
TRBJ1-6	TRBV19	CASSIVVQDTSRSPLHF
TRBJ1-6	TRBV5-4	CASSYGQGSSPLHF
TRBJ1-6	TRBV9	CASSTARDRGSYNSPLHF
TRBJ1-6	TRBV15	CATGRLLHF